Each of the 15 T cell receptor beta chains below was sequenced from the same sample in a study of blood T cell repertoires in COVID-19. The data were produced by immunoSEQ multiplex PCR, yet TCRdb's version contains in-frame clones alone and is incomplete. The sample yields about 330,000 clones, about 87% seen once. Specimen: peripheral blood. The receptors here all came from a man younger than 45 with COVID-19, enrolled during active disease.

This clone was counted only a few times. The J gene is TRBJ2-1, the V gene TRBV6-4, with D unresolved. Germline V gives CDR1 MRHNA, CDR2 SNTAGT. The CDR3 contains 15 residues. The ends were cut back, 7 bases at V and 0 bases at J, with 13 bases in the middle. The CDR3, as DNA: TGTGCCAGCATGCGAGATCCCTTCTCCTACAATGAGCAGTTCTTC. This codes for CASMRDPFSYNEQFF.

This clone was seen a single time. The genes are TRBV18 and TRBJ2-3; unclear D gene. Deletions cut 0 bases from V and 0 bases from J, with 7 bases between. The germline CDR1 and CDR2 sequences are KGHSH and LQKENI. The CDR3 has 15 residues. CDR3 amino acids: CASSPPVRSTDTQYF. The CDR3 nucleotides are TGTGCCAGCTCACCACCGGTCAGAAGCACAGATACGCAGTATTTT.

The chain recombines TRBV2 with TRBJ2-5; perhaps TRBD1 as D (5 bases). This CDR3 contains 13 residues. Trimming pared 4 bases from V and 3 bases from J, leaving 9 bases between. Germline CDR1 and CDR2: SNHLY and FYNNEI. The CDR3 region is CASSGRREETQYF. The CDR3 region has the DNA TGTGCCAGCAGTGGTCGCAGGGAAGAGACCCAGTACTTC. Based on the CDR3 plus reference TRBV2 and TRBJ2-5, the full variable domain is EPEVTQTPSHQVTQMGQEVILRCVPISNHLYFYWYRQILGQKVEFLVSFYNNEISEKSEIFDDQFSVERPDGSNFTLKIRSTKLEDSAMYFCASSGRREETQYFGPGTRLLVL.

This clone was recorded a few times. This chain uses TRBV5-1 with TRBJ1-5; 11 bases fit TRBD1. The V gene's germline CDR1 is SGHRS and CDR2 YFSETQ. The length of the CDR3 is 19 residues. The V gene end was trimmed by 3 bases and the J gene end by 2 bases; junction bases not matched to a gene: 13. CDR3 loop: CASSSGTGTGGSGNQPQHF. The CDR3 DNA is TGCGCCAGCAGCTCCGGGACCGGGACAGGGGGTTCGGGCAATCAGCCCCAGCATTTT.

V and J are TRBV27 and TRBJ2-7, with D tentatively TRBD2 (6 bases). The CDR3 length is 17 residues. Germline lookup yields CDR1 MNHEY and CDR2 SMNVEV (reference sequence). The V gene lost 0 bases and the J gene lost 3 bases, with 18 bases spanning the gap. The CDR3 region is CASSLSQTSEGLYEQYF. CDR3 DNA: TGTGCCAGCAGTTTATCACAAACCTCGGAGGGACTCTACGAGCAGTACTTC.

CDR3 amino acids: CASSPLGWTANYGYTF. In DNA form, the CDR3 reads TGTGCCAGCAGTCCGTTGGGGTGGACAGCTAACTATGGCTACACCTTC. V gene TRBV6-2 or TRBV6-3 combines with J gene TRBJ1-2; D is possibly TRBD1 (6 bases). The CDR3 is made up of 16 amino acids. V dropped 5 bases and J dropped 0 bases, with 16 bases sitting between them. Looked up from germline, CDR1 is MNHEY and CDR2 is SVGEGT.

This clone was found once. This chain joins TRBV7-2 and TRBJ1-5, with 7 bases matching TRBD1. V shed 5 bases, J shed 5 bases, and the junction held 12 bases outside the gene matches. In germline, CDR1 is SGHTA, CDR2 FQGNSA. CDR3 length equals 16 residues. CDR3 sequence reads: CASSPRGTVVDQPQHF. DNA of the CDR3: TGTGCCAGCAGCCCAAGGGGGACAGTTGTTGATCAGCCCCAGCATTTT.

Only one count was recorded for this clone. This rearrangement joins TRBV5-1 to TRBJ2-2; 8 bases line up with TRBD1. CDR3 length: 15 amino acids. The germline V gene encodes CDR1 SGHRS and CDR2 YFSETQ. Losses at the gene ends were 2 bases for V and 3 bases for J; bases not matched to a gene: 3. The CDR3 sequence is CASSLSTGDTGELFF. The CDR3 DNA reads TGCGCCAGCAGCTTATCGACAGGGGACACCGGGGAGCTGTTTTTT. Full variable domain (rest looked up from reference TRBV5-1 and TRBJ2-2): KAGVTQTPRYLIKTRGQQVTLSCSPISGHRSVSWYQQTPGQGLQFLFEYFSETQRNKGNFPGRFSGRQFSNSRSEMNVSTLELGDSALYLCASSLSTGDTGELFFGEGSRLTVL.

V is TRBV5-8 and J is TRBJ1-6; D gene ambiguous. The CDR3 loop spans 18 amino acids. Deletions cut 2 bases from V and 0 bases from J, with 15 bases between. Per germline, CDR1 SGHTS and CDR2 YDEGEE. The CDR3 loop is CASSFGGLSGSYNSPLHF. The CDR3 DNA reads TGTGCCAGCAGCTTTGGAGGGCTCTCTGGCTCCTATAATTCACCCCTCCACTTT.

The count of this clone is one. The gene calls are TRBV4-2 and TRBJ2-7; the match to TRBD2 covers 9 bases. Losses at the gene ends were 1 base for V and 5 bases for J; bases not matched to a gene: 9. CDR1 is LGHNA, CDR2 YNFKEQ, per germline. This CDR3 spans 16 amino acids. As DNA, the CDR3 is TGTGCCAGCAGCCAAGGCGCTAGCGGGACTATCCACGAGCAGTACTTC. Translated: CASSQGASGTIHEQYF.

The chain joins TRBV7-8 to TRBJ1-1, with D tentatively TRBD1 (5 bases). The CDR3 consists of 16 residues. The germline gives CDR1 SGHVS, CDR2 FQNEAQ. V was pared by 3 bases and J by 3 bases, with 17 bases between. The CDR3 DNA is TGTGCCAGCAGCTTCGCTGGCGTAGGGGTTTACACTGAAGCTTTCTTT. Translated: CASSFAGVGVYTEAFF.

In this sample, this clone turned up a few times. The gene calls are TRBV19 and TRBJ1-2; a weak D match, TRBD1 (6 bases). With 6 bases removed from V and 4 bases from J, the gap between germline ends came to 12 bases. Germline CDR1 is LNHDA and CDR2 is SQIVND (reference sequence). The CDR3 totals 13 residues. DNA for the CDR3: TGTGCCAGTAGGTACAGGGAGGGCTATGGCTACACCTTC. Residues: CASRYREGYGYTF.

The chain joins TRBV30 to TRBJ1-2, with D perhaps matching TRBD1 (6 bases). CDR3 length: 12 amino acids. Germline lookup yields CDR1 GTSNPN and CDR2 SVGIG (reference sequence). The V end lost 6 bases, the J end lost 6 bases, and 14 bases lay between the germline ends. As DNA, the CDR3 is TGTGCCTGCCTAGGACAGCCAGATGGCTACACCTTC. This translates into CACLGQPDGYTF.

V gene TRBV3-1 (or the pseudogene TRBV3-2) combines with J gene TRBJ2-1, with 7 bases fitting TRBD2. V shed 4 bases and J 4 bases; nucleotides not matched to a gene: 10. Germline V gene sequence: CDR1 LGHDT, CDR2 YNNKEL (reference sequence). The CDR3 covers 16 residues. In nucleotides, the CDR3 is TGTGCCAGCAGCCCCCCGGGGAGGGAGCTATACAATGAGCAGTTCTTC. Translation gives CASSPPGRELYNEQFF.

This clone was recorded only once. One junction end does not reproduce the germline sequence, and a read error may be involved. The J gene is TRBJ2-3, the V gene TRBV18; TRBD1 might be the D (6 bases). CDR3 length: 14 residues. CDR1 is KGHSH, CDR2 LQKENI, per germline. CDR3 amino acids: CASSPLQGTDTQYF. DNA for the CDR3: TGTGCCAGCTCACCACTACAGGGCACCGATACGCAGTATTTT.